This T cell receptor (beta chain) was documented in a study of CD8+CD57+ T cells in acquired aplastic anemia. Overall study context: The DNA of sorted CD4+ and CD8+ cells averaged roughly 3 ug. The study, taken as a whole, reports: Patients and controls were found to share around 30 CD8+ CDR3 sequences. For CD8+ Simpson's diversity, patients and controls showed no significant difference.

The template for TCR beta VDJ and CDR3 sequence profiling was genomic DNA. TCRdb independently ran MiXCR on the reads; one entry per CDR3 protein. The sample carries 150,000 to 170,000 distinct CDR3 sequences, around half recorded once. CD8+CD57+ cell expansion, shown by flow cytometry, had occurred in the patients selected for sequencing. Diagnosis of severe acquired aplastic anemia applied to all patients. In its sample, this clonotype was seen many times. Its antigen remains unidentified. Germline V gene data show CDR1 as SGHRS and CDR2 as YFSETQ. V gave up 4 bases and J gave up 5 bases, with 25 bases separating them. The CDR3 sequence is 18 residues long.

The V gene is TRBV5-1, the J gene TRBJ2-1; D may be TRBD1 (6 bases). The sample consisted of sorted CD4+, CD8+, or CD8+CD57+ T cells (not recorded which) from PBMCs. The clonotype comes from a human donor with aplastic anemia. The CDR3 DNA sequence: TGCGCCAGCAGCCTACAGGGTTCGGGCCTCGAAGGTGACAATGAGCAGTTCTTC. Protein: CASSLQGSGLEGDNEQFF.